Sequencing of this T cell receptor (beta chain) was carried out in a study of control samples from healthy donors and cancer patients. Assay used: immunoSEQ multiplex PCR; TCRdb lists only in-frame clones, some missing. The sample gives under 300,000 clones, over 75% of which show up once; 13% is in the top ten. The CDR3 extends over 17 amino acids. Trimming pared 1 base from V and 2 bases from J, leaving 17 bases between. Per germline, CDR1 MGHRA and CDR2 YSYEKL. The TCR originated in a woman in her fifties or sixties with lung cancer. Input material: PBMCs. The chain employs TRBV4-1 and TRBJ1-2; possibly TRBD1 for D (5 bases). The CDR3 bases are TGCGCCAGCAGCCAAGTCGGCCCGGGACGGATGAACTATGGCTACACCTTC. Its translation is CASSQVGPGRMNYGYTF.